This T cell receptor beta chain stems from a study of T cell repertoires in cytomegalovirus infection. Study-level information: It can be stated that public TCR beta signatures indicated CMV infection as well as a matching HLA type.

Study-level results: In two of eight donors, the top clonotype was HLA-C-restricted CMV-specific.

Germline assignment: CDR1 SGDLS and CDR2 YYNGEE. The length of the CDR3 is 10 residues. V was pared by 3 bases and J by 7 bases, with 2 bases between. Concerning this clonotype itself: Its antigen remains unidentified.

Using its own MiXCR run on the reads, TCRdb lists one record per CDR3 protein. The repertoire holds about 60,000 distinct CDR3 sequences, with more than 15% as singletons. J is TRBJ2-1 and V is TRBV9, with unresolved D. This clonotype originated in a human donor in good health (CMV status not recorded). Some clones in this sample may be carry-over from other donors' samples. This sample comprised CD8+ T cells from cultured PBMCs, obtained from culture after CMV antigen stimulation. The CDR3 DNA reads TGTGCCAGCAGCGGTAATGAGCAGTTCTTC. Encoded protein: CASSGNEQFF.